Listed here are 5 T cell receptor beta chains from one sample, sequenced in a study of low-dose radiotherapy and immunotherapy resistance in tumors. Gene-specific TRAV and TRBV primers were used for first-strand cDNA, covering alpha and beta chains. A constant-region primer paired with the V-primer adapter amplified TCRs over about 19 PCR cycles. TCRdb fed the reads into MiXCR, producing one record per CDR3 protein. The sample shows 75,000 to 95,000 distinct CDR3 sequences, approximately 17% of them seen only once. Specified time point: before trial treatment. The sequencing used PBMCs, collected before treatment. The receptors come from a male donor with prostate cancer.

In its sample, this clonotype was seen many times. The chain employs TRBV6-2 or TRBV6-3 and TRBJ2-1; 13 bases line up with TRBD2. Trimming cost V 5 bases and J 0 bases; bases outside gene matches: 13. CDR3 length: 20 amino acids. Per the germline V gene, CDR1 is MNHEY and CDR2 is SVGEGT. The CDR3, as DNA: TGTGCCAGCAGTCTGCGTGGACTAGCGGGGGCTCTAAGCTCCTACAATGAGCAGTTCTTC. The encoded protein is CASSLRGLAGALSSYNEQFF.

The chain is built from TRBV5-1 and TRBJ2-3, with a possible D match to TRBD2 (6 bases). Germline CDR1 SGHRS, CDR2 YFSETQ. Trimming removed 3 bases at V and 4 bases at J, with 15 bases between. There are 15 residues in the CDR3. The CDR3 DNA sequence: TGCGCCAGCAGCTCGGACTGGGGGGAGGCAGATACGCAGTATTTT. This gives the protein CASSSDWGEADTQYF.

This clonotype appeared many times. The V call is TRBV2, the J call TRBJ1-1, with a tentative D call TRBD1 (5 bases). Trimming removed 7 bases from V and 2 bases from J, with 17 bases in between. Per the germline V gene, CDR1 is SNHLY and CDR2 is FYNNEI. The CDR3 contains 15 residues. DNA of the CDR3: TGTGCCAGCAAATGGCAGGGCAGTATTAACACTGAAGCTTTCTTT. This gives the protein CASKWQGSINTEAFF.

This clonotype was seen once. This chain uses TRBV14 with TRBJ1-1; 9 nucleotides line up with TRBD1. CDR1 SGHDN and CDR2 FVKESK come from the germline V gene. J gave up 2 bases and V 7 bases, and 5 bases lay outside the gene matches. This CDR3 region has 14 residues. Here the CDR3 reads CASTRDRVNTEAFF. Here the CDR3 DNA reads TGTGCCAGCACCCGGGACAGGGTCAACACTGAAGCTTTCTTT. The full variable domain, completed using reference TRBV14 and TRBJ1-1, is EAGVTQFPSHSVIEKGQTVTLRCDPISGHDNLYWYRRVMGKEIKFLLHFVKESKQDESGMPNNRFLAERTGGTYSTLKVQPAELEDSGVYFCASTRDRVNTEAFFGQGTRLTVV.

V is TRBV19 and J is TRBJ2-1; 14 bases map to TRBD2. Trimming removed 5 bases from V and 12 bases from J; junction bases left unmatched: 6. Germline V lookup: CDR1 LNHDA, CDR2 SQIVND (reference sequence). The CDR3 runs to 14 residues. The CDR3 DNA reads TGTGCCAGTAGTGGGACTAGCGGGAGTCGTCGGCAGTTCTTC. Its translation is CASSGTSGSRRQFF. Full variable domain (missing parts from reference TRBV19 and TRBJ2-1): DGGITQSPKYLFRKEGQNVTLSCEQNLNHDAMYWYRQDPGQGLRLIYYSQIVNDFQKGDIAEGYSVSREKKESFPLTVTSAQKNPTAFYLCASSGTSGSRRQFFGPGTRLTVL.